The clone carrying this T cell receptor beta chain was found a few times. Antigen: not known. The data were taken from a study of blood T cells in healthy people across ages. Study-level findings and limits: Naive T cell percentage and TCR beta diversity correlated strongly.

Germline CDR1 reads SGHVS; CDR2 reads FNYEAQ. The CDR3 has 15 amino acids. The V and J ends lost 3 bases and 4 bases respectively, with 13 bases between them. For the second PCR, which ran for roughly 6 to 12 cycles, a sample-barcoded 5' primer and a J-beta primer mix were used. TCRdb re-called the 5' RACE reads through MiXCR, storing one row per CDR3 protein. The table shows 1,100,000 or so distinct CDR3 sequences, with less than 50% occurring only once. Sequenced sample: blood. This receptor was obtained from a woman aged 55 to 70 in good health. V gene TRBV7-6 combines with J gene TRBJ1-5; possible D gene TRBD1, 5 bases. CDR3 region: CASSFRDGPNQPQHF. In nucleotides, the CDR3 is TGTGCCAGCAGCTTTAGGGACGGTCCAAATCAGCCCCAGCATTTT. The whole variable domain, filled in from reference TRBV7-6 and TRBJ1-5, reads GAGVSQSPRYKVTKRGQDVALRCDPISGHVSLYWYRQALGQGPEFLTYFNYEAQQDKSGLPNDRFSAERPEGSISTLTIQRTEQRDSAMYRCASSFRDGPNQPQHFGDGTRLSIL.